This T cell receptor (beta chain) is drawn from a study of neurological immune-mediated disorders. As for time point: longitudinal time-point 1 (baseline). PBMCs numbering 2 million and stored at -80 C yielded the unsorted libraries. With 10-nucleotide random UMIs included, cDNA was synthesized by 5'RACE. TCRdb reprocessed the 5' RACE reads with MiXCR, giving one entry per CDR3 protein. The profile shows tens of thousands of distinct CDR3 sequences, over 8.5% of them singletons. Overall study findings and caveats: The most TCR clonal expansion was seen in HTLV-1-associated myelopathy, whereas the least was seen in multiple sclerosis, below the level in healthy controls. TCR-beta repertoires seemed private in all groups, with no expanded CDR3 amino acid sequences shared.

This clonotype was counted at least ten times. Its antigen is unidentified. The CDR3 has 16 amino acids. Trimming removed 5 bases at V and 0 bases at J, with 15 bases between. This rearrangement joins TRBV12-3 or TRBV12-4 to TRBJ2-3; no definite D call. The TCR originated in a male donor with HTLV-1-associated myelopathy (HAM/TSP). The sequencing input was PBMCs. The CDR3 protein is CASSAGSSTSTDTQYF. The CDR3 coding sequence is TGTGCCAGCAGTGCTGGGTCGAGCACCAGCACAGATACGCAGTATTTT.